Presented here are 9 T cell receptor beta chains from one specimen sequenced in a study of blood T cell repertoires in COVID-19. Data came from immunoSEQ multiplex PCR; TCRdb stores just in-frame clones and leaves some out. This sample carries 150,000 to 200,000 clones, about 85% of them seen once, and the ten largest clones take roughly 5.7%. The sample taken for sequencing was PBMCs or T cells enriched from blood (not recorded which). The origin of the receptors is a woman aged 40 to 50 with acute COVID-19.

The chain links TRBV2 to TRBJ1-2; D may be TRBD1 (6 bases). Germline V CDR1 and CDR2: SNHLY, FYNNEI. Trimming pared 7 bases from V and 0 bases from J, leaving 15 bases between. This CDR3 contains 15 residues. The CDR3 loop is CASTQQGPPNYGYTF. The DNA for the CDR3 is TGTGCCAGCACCCAACAGGGTCCGCCTAACTATGGCTACACCTTC.

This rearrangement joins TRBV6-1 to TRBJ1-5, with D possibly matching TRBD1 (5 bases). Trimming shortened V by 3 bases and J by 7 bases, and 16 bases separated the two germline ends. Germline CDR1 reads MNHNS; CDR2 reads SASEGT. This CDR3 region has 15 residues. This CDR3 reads CASSENTGPEQPQHF. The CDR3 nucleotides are TGTGCCAGCAGTGAGAATACAGGCCCCGAACAGCCCCAGCATTTT.

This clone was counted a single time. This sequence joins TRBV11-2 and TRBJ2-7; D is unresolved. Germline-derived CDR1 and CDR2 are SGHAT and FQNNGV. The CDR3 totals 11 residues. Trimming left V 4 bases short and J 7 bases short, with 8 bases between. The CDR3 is CASSSLREQYF. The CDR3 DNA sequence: TGTGCCAGCAGCTCACTCAGGGAGCAGTACTTC.

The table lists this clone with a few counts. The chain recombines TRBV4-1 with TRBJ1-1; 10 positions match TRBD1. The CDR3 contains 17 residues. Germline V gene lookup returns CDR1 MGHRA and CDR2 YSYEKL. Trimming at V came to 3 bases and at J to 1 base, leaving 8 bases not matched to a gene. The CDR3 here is CASSQGSTGGKNTEAFF. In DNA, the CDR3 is TGCGCCAGCAGCCAGGGTTCGACAGGGGGCAAGAACACTGAAGCTTTCTTT.

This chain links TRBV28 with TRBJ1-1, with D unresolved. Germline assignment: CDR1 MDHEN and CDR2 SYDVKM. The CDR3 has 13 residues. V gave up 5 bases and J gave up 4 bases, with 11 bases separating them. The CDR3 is CASSPVEGTEAFF. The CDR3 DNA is TGTGCCAGCAGTCCTGTGGAGGGCACTGAAGCTTTCTTT.

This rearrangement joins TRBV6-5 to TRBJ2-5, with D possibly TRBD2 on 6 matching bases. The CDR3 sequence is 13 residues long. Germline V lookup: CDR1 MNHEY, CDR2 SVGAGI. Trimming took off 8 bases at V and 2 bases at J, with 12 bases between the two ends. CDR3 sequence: CASFPGRQETQYF. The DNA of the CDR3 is TGTGCCAGCTTTCCGGGGAGGCAAGAGACCCAGTACTTC.

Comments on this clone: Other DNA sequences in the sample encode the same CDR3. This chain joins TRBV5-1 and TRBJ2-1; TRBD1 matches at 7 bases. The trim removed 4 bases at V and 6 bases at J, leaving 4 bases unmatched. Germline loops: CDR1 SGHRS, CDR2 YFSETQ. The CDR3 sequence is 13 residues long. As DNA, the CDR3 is TGCGCCAGCAGCCCGGGGACAGCCAATGAGCAGTTCTTC. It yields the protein CASSPGTANEQFF.

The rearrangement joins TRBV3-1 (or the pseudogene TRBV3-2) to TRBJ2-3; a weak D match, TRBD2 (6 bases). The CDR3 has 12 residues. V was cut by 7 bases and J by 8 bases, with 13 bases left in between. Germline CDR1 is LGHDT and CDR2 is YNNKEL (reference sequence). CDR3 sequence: CASTKGGATQYF. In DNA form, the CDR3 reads TGTGCCAGCACAAAGGGAGGAGCTACGCAGTATTTT.

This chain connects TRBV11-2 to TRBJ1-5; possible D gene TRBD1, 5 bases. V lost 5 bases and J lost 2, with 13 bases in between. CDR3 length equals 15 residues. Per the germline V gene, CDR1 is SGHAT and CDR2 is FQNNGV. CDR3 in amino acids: CASSQDTGGNQPQHF. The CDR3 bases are TGTGCCAGCAGCCAGGACACGGGCGGCAATCAGCCCCAGCATTTT.